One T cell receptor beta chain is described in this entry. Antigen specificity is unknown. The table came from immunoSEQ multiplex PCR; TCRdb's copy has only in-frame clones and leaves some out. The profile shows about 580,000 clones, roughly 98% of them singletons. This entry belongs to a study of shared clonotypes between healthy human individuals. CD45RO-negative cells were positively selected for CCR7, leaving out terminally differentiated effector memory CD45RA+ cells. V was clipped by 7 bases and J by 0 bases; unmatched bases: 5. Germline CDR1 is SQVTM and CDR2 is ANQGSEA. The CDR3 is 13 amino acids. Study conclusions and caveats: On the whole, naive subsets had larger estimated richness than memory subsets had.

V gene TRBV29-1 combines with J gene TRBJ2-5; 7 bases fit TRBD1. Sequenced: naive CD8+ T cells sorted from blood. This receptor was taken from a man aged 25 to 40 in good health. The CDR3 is CSAGTVDQETQYF. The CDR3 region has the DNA TGCAGCGCAGGGACAGTCGACCAAGAGACCCAGTACTTC.